This TCR beta chain was retrieved from a study of T cell responses to AZD1222 COVID-19 vaccine. This clone was seen only once. Germline-derived CDR1 and CDR2 are SQVTM and ANQGSEA. There are 14 residues in the CDR3. V shed 1 base and J 5 bases; nucleotides not matched to a gene: 3. Clones were sequenced by immunoSEQ multiplex PCR, and TCRdb holds only the in-frame ones, with some missing. Of just under 150,000 clones in the sample, roughly 88% were seen once. The specimen comprised peripheral blood, sampled 28 days after the second dose of the MenACWY control vaccine. The TCR was taken from an adult who received the MenACWY meningococcal vaccine as a control. The rearrangement uses TRBV29-1 and TRBJ2-2; TRBD1 matches at 8 bases. This CDR3 is CSVEVRGRTGELFF. DNA of the CDR3: TGCAGCGTTGAAGTCAGGGGGCGGACCGGGGAGCTGTTTTTT.